This T cell receptor beta chain was captured by sequencing in a study of cytomegalovirus exposure and HLA in healthy donors. Study-wide results and caveats: A later analysis linked a missense DCLRE1C variant to TCR beta V- and J-gene trimming. Cytomegalovirus association was assigned to over 150 TCR beta chains.

With 60 Vbeta and 13 Jbeta primers, the PCR was carried out. Data came from immunoSEQ multiplex PCR; TCRdb stores just in-frame clones and leaves some out. The table has around 130,000 clones, over 65% seen once. The CDR3 loop spans 15 amino acids. Germline values: CDR1 SGHDN, CDR2 FVKESK. This clone was seen once. Its antigen is undetermined. Sequence at one end of the junction differs from germline and may be a read error. The sequenced material came from PBMCs. The rearrangement uses TRBV14 and TRBJ2-1; 14 bases fit TRBD2. The source of this sequence is a man aged 45-65 years in good health and CMV-seronegative. CDR3 coding DNA: TGTGCCAGCAGCCAATTCTCCGGACTAGCGGGAGGAGGAGTCTTC. Protein sequence: CASSQFSGLAGGGVF.